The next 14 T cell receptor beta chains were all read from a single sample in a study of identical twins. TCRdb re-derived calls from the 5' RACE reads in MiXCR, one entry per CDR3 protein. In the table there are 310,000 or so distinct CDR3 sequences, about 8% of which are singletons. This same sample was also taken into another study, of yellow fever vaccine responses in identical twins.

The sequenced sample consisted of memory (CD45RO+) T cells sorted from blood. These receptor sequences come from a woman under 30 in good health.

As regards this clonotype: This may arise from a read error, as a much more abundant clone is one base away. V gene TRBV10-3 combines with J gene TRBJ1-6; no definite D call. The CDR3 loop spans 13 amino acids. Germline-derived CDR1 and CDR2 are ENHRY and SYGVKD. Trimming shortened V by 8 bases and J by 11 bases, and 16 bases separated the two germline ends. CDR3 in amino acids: CAIAWGRETPLHF. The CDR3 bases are TGTGCCATCGCCTGGGGAAGGGAGACACCCCTCCACTTT.

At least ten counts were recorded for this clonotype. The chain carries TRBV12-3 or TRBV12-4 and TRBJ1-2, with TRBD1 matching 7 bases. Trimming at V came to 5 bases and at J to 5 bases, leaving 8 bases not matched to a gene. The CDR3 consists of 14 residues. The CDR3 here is CASSRQGGVYGYTF. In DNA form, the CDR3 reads TGTGCCAGCAGTCGACAGGGAGGAGTGTATGGCTACACCTTC.

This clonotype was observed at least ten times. The CDR3 protein is CASSQDRVSHEQYF. Here the CDR3 DNA reads TGTGCCAGCAGCCAGGACAGGGTAAGCCACGAGCAGTACTTC. The J gene is TRBJ2-7, the V gene TRBV5-5; 8 bases match TRBD1. The CDR3 extends over 14 amino acids. The germline V gene encodes CDR1 SGHKS and CDR2 YYEKEE (reference sequence). J lost 5 bases, V lost 4 bases, and 8 bases had no gene match.

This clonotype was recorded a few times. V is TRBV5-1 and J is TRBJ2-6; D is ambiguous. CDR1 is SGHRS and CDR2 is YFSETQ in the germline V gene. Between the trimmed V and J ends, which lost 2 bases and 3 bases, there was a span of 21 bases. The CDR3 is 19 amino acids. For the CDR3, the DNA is TGCGCCAGCAGCTTTACCCCGACTGCTACCTCTGGTGGGGCCAACGTCCTGACTTTC. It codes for CASSFTPTATSGGANVLTF.

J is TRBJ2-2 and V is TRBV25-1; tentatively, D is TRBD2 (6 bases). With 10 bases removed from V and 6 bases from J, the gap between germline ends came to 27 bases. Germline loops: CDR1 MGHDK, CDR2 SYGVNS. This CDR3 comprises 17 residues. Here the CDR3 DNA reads TGTGCCATTAAACCCCATTTCCCGGGACTGGGGTCCGGGGAGCTGTTTTTT. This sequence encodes CAIKPHFPGLGSGELFF.

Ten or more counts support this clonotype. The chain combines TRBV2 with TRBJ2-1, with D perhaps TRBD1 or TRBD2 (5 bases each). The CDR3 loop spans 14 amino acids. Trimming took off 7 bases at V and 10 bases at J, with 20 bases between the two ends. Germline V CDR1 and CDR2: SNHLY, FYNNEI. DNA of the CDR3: TGTGCCAGCAAGTATCCCGGGACCTCTGGGGAGCAGTTCTTC. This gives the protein CASKYPGTSGEQFF. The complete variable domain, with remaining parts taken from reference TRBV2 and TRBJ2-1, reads EPEVTQTPSHQVTQMGQEVILRCVPISNHLYFYWYRQILGQKVEFLVSFYNNEISEKSEIFDDQFSVERPDGSNFTLKIRSTKLEDSAMYFCASKYPGTSGEQFFGPGTRLTVL.

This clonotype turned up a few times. The CDR3 region has the DNA TGTGCCAGCAGCCCGCGGGGGATCAGTTCCGACAATGAGCAGTTCTTC. This sequence encodes CASSPRGISSDNEQFF. The chain uses TRBV11-2 and TRBJ2-1, with 7 bases matching TRBD2. Per germline, CDR1 SGHAT and CDR2 FQNNGV. V was pared by 5 bases and J by 5 bases, with 12 bases of the junction left unmatched. CDR3 size: 16 residues.

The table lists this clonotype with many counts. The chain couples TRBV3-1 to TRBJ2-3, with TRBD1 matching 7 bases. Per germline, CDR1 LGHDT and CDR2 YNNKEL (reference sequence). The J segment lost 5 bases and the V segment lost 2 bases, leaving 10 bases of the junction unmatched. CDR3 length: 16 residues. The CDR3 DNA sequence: TGTGCCAGCAGCCAAAAACCAGGGGGATTTGGAGATACGCAGTATTTT. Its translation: CASSQKPGGFGDTQYF.

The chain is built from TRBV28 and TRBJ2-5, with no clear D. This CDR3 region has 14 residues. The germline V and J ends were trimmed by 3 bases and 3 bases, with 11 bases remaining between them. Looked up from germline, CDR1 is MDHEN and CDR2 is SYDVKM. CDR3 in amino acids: CASSLMWREETQYF. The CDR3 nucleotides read TGTGCCAGCAGTTTGATGTGGCGAGAAGAGACCCAGTACTTC.

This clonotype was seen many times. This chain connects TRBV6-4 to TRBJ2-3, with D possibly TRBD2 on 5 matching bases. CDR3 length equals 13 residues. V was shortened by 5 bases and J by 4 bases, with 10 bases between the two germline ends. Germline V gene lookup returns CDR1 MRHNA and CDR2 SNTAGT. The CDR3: CASSRTYADTQYF. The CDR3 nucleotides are TGTGCCAGCAGTCGGACTTACGCAGATACGCAGTATTTT.

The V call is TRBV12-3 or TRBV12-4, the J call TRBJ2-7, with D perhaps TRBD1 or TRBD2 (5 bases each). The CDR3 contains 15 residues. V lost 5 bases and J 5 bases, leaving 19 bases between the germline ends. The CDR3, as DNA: TGTGCCAGCAGTGCCCGAGGGGCAGGTTCGGACGAGCAGTACTTC. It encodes CASSARGAGSDEQYF.

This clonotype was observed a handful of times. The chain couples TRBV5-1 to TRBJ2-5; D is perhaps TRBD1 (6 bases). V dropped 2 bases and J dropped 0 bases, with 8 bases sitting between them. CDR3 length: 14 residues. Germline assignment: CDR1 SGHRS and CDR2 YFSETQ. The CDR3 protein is CASSLQGYQETQYF. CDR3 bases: TGCGCCAGCAGCTTACAGGGCTACCAAGAGACCCAGTACTTC.

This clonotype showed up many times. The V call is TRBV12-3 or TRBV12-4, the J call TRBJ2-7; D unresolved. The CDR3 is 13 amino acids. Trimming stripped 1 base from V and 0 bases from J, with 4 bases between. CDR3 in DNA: TGTGCCAGCAGTTTAGGATCCTCCTACGAGCAGTACTTC. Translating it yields CASSLGSSYEQYF.

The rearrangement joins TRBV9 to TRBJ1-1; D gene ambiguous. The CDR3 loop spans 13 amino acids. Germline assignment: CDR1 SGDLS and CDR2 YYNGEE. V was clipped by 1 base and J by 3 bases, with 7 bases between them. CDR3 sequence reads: CASSVWAHTEAFF. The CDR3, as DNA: TGTGCCAGCAGCGTATGGGCCCACACTGAAGCTTTCTTT.